The 25 T cell receptor beta chains in this list originate from one sample, sequenced in a study of T cells in Graves' hyperthyroidism and ophthalmopathy. RNA transcripts yielded amplified TCR beta CDR3 regions. A first-round RT-PCR of the TCR CDR3 used the HTBI primer set. TCRdb recomputed calls from the multiplex PCR reads with MiXCR, one row per CDR3 protein. This table holds over 300,000 distinct CDR3 sequences, about 14% found once. Sequencing was done on a sample of blood. The source of these receptors is a woman in her fifties or sixties with Graves' hyperthyroidism.

This clonotype was seen repeatedly, ten times or more. The chain is built from TRBV28 and TRBJ2-7; D may be TRBD2 (5 bases). The germline V gene has CDR1 MDHEN and CDR2 SYDVKM. This CDR3 region has 14 residues. The V end lost 3 bases, the J end lost 2 bases, and 11 bases lay between the germline ends. The chain's CDR3 is CASSFGGSAYEQYF. For the CDR3, the DNA is TGTGCCAGCAGTTTCGGTGGGAGCGCCTACGAGCAGTACTTC.

Note on this clonotype: This may be a read error: a much more frequent sequence differs by one nucleotide. V usage is TRBV11-2 and J usage is TRBJ2-7, with no clear D. This CDR3 comprises 12 residues. The germline gives CDR1 SGHAT, CDR2 FQNNGV. CDR3 nucleotide sequence: TGTGCCAGCGGCTTATGGAGTTACGAGCAGTACTTC. Translated, it gives CASGLWSYEQYF.

This clonotype was counted at least ten times. The rearrangement uses TRBV5-1 and TRBJ1-2; the D gene is possibly TRBD1 (5 bases). The CDR3 spans 14 residues. CDR1 is SGHRS, CDR2 YFSETQ, per germline. V gave up 4 bases and J gave up 2 bases, with 12 bases separating them. CDR3 coding DNA: TGCGCCAGCAGCCAAGGGACGGCCAACTATGGCTACACCTTC. Translated: CASSQGTANYGYTF.

This clonotype was seen a handful of times. This chain links TRBV6-1 with TRBJ1-5; 8 bases match TRBD1. Germline V CDR1 and CDR2: MNHNS, SASEGT. CDR3 size: 16 residues. V dropped 5 bases and J dropped 1; count of bases not matched to a gene: 7. As DNA, the CDR3 is TGTGCCAGCAGTTTCGGACAGGGATCGAGCAATCAGCCCCAGCATTTT. This encodes CASSFGQGSSNQPQHF.

This clonotype came up a few times. The genes are TRBV19 and TRBJ2-7; 8 bases are shared with TRBD1. Trimming removed 1 base from V and 3 bases from J; junction bases left unmatched: 2. This CDR3 has 14 amino acids. The V gene's germline CDR1 is LNHDA and CDR2 SQIVND (reference sequence). The CDR3, as DNA: TGTGCCAGTAGTATAGCGGGACAGGACTACGAGCAGTACTTC. Protein: CASSIAGQDYEQYF.

This clonotype was counted ten times or more. The chain employs TRBV2 and TRBJ2-4, with 10 bases aligning to TRBD2. The CDR3 covers 16 residues. Unmatched junction bases numbered 9, after V lost 0 bases and J lost 10 bases. Looked up from germline, CDR1 is SNHLY and CDR2 is FYNNEI. CDR3: CASSEARASGRQIQYF. The CDR3 DNA sequence: TGTGCCAGCAGTGAAGCGCGGGCTAGCGGGAGACAGATTCAGTACTTC.

This clonotype has at least ten counts. The chain employs TRBV12-5 and TRBJ2-3; TRBD2 agrees at 8 bases. The trim removed 0 bases at V and 0 bases at J, leaving 17 bases unmatched. The CDR3 runs to 21 residues. Germline values: CDR1 LGHNT, CDR2 FRNRAP. As DNA, the CDR3 is TGTGCTAGTGGTTTGGTATTTTGGGGCCAAACTAGCGGACGAAGCACAGATACGCAGTATTTT. Translating it yields CASGLVFWGQTSGRSTDTQYF.

This clonotype was seen repeatedly, ten times or more. The CDR3 is CASSQGTASYEQYF. DNA of the CDR3: TGCGCCAGCAGCCAAGGGACAGCGTCCTACGAGCAGTACTTC. V is TRBV4-1 and J is TRBJ2-7, with TRBD1 as a possible D gene (6 bases). The CDR3 spans 14 residues. Germline CDR1 MGHRA, CDR2 YSYEKL. The V and J ends lost 1 base and 1 base respectively, with 8 bases between them.

At least ten counts were recorded for this clonotype. The V call is TRBV6-5, the J call TRBJ2-3, with 16 nucleotides matching TRBD2. Trimming removed 0 bases from V and 6 bases from J; junction bases left unmatched: 3. The germline V gene has CDR1 MNHEY and CDR2 SVGAGI. CDR3 length: 17 amino acids. This CDR3 is CASSYSGLAGGQDTQYF. CDR3 coding DNA: TGTGCCAGCAGTTACTCGGGACTAGCGGGAGGGCAGGATACGCAGTATTTT.

CDR3 in DNA: TGTGCCAGTAGTTACCGGGTCCTGGGGCCCTACGAGCAGTACTTC. It encodes CASSYRVLGPYEQYF. The chain has TRBV19 and TRBJ2-7; TRBD1 might be the D (5 bases). Looked up from germline, CDR1 is LNHDA and CDR2 is SQIVND (reference sequence). This CDR3 is 15 amino acids long. With 5 bases removed from V and 2 bases from J, the gap between germline ends came to 16 bases.

As regards this clonotype: This may stem from a read error, because a much larger clone lies one nucleotide away. The chain joins TRBV28 to TRBJ1-3; 7 bases map to TRBD1. The CDR3 has 14 residues. The germline CDR1 and CDR2 sequences are MDHEN and SYDVKM. The CDR3 loop reads CANSRGTAGNTIYF. The CDR3 nucleotides read TGTGCCAACAGTCGCGGGACAGCAGGAAACACCATATATTTT.

In its sample, this clonotype was seen many times. The chain joins TRBV11-2 to TRBJ2-7, with 12 bases fitting TRBD1. The germline V gene has CDR1 SGHAT and CDR2 FQNNGV. The CDR3 covers 15 residues. J gave up 6 bases and V 5 bases, and 8 bases lay outside the gene matches. The CDR3 bases are TGTGCCAGCAGCCCAACACGGGGACAGGGGGCCGAGCAGTACTTC. It specifies CASSPTRGQGAEQYF.

This clonotype was found a few times. The rearrangement joins TRBV5-5 to TRBJ1-1; 10 bases are shared with TRBD1. Trimming at V came to 3 bases and at J to 5 bases, leaving 7 bases not matched to a gene. The CDR3 consists of 15 residues. Germline loops: CDR1 SGHKS, CDR2 YYEKEE (reference sequence). The CDR3 nucleotides are TGTGCCAGCAGCTCCAGACAGGGGGCATATACTGAAGCTTTCTTT. The encoded protein is CASSSRQGAYTEAFF.

This clonotype was seen a few times. One end of the junction is discordant with germline, which a read error may explain. The gene calls are TRBV18 and TRBJ2-2; 9 bases are a match to TRBD1. The germline CDR1 and CDR2 sequences are KGHSH and LQKENI. The CDR3 is 16 residues long. The CDR3 sequence is CAGSPPGTGITGELFF. The CDR3 bases are TGTGCCGGCTCACCCCCCGGGACAGGGATCACCGGGGAGCTGTTTTTT. Variable domain in full (rest from reference TRBV18 and TRBJ2-2): NAGVMQNPRHLVRRRGQEARLRCSPMKGHSHVYWYRQLPEEGLKFMVYLQKENIIDESGMPKERFSAEFPKEGPSILRIQQVVRGDSAAYFCAGSPPGTGITGELFFGEGSRLTVL.

This clonotype was seen many times. This chain uses TRBV20-1 with TRBJ2-1; 9 bases are shared with TRBD2. V dropped 5 bases and J dropped 8; count of bases not matched to a gene: 16. CDR3 length: 16 amino acids. Germline-derived CDR1 and CDR2 are DFQATT and SNEGSKA (reference sequence). For the CDR3, the DNA is TGCAGTGCTTCCTCACCCGGGACTAGCAAGAGGGATGAGCAGTTCTTC. Its protein is CSASSPGTSKRDEQFF.

There are a few counts of this clonotype. A clone one base away is much larger, so this may be a read error. V is TRBV12-3 or TRBV12-4 and J is TRBJ2-5; D gene ambiguous. CDR3 size: 15 residues. The CDR3 DNA follows: TGTGCCAGCAGTTTTTCGTCGTGGTTACAAGAGGCCCAGTACTTC. Translation: CASSFSSWLQEAQYF.

This clonotype has ten or more counts. The chain is built from TRBV5-1 and TRBJ2-7, with TRBD2 matching over 11 bases. The junction had 8 bases not matched to a gene; V was cut back by 6 bases and J by 6 bases. The CDR3 contains 14 residues. Per germline, CDR1 SGHRS and CDR2 YFSETQ. In DNA, the CDR3 is TGCGCCAGCACCGAACTAGCGGGAGAGGGCGAGCAGTACTTC. This codes for CASTELAGEGEQYF.

This clonotype came up many times. The rearrangement uses TRBV30 and TRBJ2-3; the D gene is possibly TRBD1 (6 bases). CDR1 and CDR2 (germline): GTSNPN, SVGIG (reference sequence). The CDR3 is 16 amino acids. V shed 0 bases and J shed 5 bases, with 18 bases lying between them. The chain's CDR3 is CAWSVSQGFGGDTQYF. The CDR3 DNA sequence: TGTGCCTGGAGTGTATCTCAGGGGTTTGGTGGAGATACGCAGTATTTT.

This clonotype has ten or more counts. This chain joins TRBV10-3 and TRBJ2-6, with 11 bases that match TRBD2. Germline CDR1 reads ENHRY; CDR2 reads SYGVKD. This CDR3 spans 18 amino acids. Unmatched junction bases numbered 4, after V lost 0 bases and J lost 3 bases. As DNA, the CDR3 is TGTGCCATCAGTGAGTCCGCTAGCGGGAGGATTGGGGCCAACGTCCTGACTTTC. Residues: CAISESASGRIGANVLTF.

On this clonotype itself: No conserved phenylalanine or tryptophan is present at the end of the CDR3, so a read error is the likely explanation. The CDR3 nucleotides read TGTGCCTGGGTGCGTCGGGACAACTCCTACAATAAGCAGTTCCTC. Translation gives CAWVRRDNSYNKQFL. This chain links TRBV30 with TRBJ2-1; perhaps TRBD1 as D (6 bases). Germline CDR1 and CDR2: GTSNPN and SVGIG (reference sequence). The CDR3 loop spans 15 amino acids.

Comment on this clonotype: This could be a read error, since a much larger clone is one nucleotide away. J is TRBJ1-4 and V is TRBV2; 7 nucleotides line up with TRBD1. Germline trimming cut 4 bases from V and 4 bases from J; bases unmatched to any gene: 9. Germline V gives CDR1 SNHLY, CDR2 FYNNEI. The CDR3 loop spans 16 amino acids. CDR3 region: CASSVDRLPLNEKLFF. CDR3 sequence (DNA): TGTGCCAGCAGTGTGGACAGGCTCCCCCTTAATGAAAAACTGTTTTTT. Complete variable domain (other parts from reference TRBV2 and TRBJ1-4): EPEVTQTPSHQVTQMGQEVILRCVPISNHLYFYWYRQILGQKVEFLVSFYNNEISEKSEIFDDQFSVERPDGSNFTLKIRSTKLEDSAMYFCASSVDRLPLNEKLFFGSGTQLSVL.

This clonotype was seen ten or more times. This chain uses TRBV7-3 with TRBJ2-7, with D tentatively TRBD1 (6 bases). Trimming removed 5 bases at V and 2 bases at J, with 19 bases between. The CDR3 sequence is 16 residues long. Germline-derived CDR1 and CDR2 are SGHTA and FQGTGA. CDR3 amino acids: CASSPQGSSQAYEQYF. Here the CDR3 DNA reads TGTGCCAGCAGCCCCCAGGGGAGCAGCCAGGCCTACGAGCAGTACTTC.

This clonotype was counted a few times. The genes are TRBV7-8 and TRBJ1-4; TRBD1 is a possible D gene (5 bases). This CDR3 region has 13 residues. V lost 9 bases and J 5 bases, leaving 13 bases between the germline ends. Germline lookup yields CDR1 SGHVS and CDR2 FQNEAQ. CDR3 region: CASTKRGNEKLFF. CDR3 sequence (DNA): TGTGCCAGTACGAAACGGGGGAATGAAAAACTGTTTTTT. Combining the CDR3 with reference TRBV7-8 and TRBJ1-4 gives the whole variable domain GAGVSQSPRYKVAKRGQDVALRCDPISGHVSLFWYQQALGQGPEFLTYFQNEAQLDKSGLPSDRFFAERPEGSVSTLKIQRTQQEDSAVYLCASTKRGNEKLFFGSGTQLSVL.

This clonotype was observed many times. The J gene is TRBJ1-5, the V gene TRBV12-3 or TRBV12-4, with D hard to call. V was shortened by 8 bases and J by 0 bases, with 11 bases between the two germline ends. This CDR3 has 14 residues. The CDR3 DNA reads as TGTGCCAGCGGGCAGCAGAATAGCAATCAGCCCCAGCATTTT. It codes for CASGQQNSNQPQHF.

This clonotype was detected many times. The DNA of the CDR3 is TGCGCCAGCAGCACTGATGGCAGGGTTGGGGAGACCCAGTACTTC. It is translated as CASSTDGRVGETQYF. J is TRBJ2-5 and V is TRBV5-1, with a possible D match to TRBD1 (5 bases). Between the trimmed V and J ends, which lost 4 bases and 5 bases, there was a span of 18 bases. This CDR3 comprises 15 residues. The germline V gene has CDR1 SGHRS and CDR2 YFSETQ.